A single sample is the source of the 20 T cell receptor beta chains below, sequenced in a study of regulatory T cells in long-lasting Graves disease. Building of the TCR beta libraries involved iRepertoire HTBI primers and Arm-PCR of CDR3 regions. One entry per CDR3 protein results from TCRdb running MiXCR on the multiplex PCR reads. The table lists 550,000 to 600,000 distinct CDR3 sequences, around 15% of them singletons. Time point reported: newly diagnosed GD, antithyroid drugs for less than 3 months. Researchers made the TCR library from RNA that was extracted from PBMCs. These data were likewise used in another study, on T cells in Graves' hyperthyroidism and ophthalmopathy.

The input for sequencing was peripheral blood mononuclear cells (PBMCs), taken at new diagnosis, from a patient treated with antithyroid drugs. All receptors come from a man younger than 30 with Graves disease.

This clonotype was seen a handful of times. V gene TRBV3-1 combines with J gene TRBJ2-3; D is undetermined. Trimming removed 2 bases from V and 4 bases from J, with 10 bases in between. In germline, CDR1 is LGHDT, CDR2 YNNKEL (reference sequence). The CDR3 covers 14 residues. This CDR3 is CASSQYLQSDTQYF. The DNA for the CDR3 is TGTGCCAGCAGCCAATATCTACAGTCAGATACGCAGTATTTT.

CDR3 amino acids: CATSDLDSYEQYF. The CDR3, as DNA: TGTGCCACCAGTGATTTGGACAGCTACGAGCAGTACTTC. The chain has TRBV24-1 and TRBJ2-7; D perhaps matches TRBD1 (5 bases). V lost 0 bases and J lost 3, with 5 bases in between. The CDR3 loop spans 13 amino acids. Germline V gene data show CDR1 as KGHDR and CDR2 as SFDVKD.

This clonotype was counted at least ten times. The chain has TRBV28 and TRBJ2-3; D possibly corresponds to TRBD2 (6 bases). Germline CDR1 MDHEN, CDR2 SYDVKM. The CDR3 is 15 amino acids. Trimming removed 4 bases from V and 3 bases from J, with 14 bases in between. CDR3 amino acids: CASSSLSGRTDTQYF. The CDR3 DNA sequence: TGTGCCAGCAGTTCCCTAAGCGGGCGAACAGATACGCAGTATTTT.

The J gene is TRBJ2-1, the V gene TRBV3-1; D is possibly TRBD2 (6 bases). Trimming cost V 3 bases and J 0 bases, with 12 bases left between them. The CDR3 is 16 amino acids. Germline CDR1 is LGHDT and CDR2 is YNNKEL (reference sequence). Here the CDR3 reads CASSQAGRSSYNEQFF. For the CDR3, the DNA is TGTGCCAGCAGCCAGGCGGGGAGGAGCTCCTACAATGAGCAGTTCTTC.

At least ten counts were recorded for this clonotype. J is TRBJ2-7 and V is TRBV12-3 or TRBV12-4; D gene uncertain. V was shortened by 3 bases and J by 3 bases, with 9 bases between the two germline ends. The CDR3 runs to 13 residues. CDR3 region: CASSFGPYYEQYF. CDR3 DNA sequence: TGTGCCAGCAGTTTTGGACCTTACTACGAGCAGTACTTC.

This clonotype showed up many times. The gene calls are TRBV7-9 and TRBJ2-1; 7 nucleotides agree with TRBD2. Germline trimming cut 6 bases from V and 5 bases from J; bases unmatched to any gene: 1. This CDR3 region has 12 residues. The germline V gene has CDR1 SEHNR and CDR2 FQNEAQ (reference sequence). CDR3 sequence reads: CASSTSDNEQFF. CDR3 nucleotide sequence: TGTGCCAGCAGTACTAGCGACAATGAGCAGTTCTTC.

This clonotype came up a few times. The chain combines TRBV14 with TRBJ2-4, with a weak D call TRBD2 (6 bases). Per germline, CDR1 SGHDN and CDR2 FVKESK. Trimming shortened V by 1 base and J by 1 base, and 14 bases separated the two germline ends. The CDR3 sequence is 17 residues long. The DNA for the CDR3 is TGTGCCAGCAGCCAAGGGAGCAGGGACTTGGCCAAAAACATTCAGTACTTC. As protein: CASSQGSRDLAKNIQYF.

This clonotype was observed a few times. The chain's CDR3 is CASSDRDYYNEQFF. DNA for the CDR3: TGTGCCAGCAGCGACCGGGACTATTACAATGAGCAGTTCTTC. The V call is TRBV7-9, the J call TRBJ2-1; 7 bases fit TRBD2. This CDR3 spans 14 amino acids. CDR1 and CDR2 (germline): SEHNR, FQNEAQ (reference sequence). The V and J ends lost 5 bases and 4 bases, in that order; junction bases with no gene match: 5.

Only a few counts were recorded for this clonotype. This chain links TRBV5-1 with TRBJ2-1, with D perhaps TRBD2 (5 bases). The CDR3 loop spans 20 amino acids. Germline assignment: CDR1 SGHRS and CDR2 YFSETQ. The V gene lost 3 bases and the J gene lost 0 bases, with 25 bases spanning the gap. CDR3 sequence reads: CASSSDGRVFLRGSYNEQFF. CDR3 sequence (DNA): TGCGCCAGCAGCTCGGATGGACGGGTATTCCTCCGGGGCTCCTACAATGAGCAGTTCTTC.

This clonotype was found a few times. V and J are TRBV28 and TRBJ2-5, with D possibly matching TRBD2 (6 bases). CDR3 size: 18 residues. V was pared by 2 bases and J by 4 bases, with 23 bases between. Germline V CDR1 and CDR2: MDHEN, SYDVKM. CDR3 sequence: CASSLIPGAGLDPETQYF. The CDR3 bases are TGTGCCAGCAGTTTAATCCCCGGGGCGGGACTTGATCCAGAGACCCAGTACTTC.

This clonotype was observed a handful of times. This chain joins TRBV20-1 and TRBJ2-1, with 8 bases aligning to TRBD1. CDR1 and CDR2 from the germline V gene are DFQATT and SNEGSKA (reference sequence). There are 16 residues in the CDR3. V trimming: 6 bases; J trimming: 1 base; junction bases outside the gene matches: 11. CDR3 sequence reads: CSAHPPRGRSYNEQFF. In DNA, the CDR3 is TGCAGTGCACATCCCCCCAGGGGGCGGTCCTACAATGAGCAGTTCTTC.

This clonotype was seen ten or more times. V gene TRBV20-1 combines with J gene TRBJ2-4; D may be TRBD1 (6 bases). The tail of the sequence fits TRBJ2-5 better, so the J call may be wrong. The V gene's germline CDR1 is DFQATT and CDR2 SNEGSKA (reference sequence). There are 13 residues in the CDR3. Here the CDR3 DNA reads TGCAGTGCTCCCACAGGGTGGGGAGAGACCCAGTACTTC. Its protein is CSAPTGWGETQYF.

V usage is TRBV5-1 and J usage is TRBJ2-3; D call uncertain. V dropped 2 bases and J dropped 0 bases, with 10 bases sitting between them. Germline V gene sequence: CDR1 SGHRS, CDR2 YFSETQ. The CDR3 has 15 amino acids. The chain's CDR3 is CASSFRHASTDTQYF. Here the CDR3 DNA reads TGCGCCAGCAGCTTTAGGCACGCTAGCACAGATACGCAGTATTTT.

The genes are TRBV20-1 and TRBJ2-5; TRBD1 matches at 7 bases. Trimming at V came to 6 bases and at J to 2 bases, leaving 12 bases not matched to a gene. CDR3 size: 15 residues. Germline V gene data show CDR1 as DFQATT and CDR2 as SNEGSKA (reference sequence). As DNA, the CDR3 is TGCAGTGCCAACCAGTGGGACAGACAACAAGAGACCCAGTACTTC. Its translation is CSANQWDRQQETQYF.

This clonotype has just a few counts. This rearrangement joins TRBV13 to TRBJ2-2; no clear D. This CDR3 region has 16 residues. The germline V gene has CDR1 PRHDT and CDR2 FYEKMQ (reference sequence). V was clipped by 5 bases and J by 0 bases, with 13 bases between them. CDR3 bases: TGTGCCAGCAGCCGGACGGAGTTCGCGAACACCGGGGAGCTGTTTTTT. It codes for CASSRTEFANTGELFF.

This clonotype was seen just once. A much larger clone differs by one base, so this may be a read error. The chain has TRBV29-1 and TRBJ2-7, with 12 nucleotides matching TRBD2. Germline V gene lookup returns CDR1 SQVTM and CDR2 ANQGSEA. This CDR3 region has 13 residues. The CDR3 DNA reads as TGCGGCGTTGAAGGACTAGCGGGATCTCGGCCGTACTTC. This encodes CGVEGLAGSRPYF.

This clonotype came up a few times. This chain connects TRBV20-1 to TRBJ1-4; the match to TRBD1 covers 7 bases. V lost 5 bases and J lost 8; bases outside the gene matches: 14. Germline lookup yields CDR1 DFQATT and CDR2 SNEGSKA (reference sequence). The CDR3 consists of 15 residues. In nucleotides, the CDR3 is TGCAGTGCTGTCTTCCCGGACAGGTGGAGCGAAAAACTGTTTTTT. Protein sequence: CSAVFPDRWSEKLFF.

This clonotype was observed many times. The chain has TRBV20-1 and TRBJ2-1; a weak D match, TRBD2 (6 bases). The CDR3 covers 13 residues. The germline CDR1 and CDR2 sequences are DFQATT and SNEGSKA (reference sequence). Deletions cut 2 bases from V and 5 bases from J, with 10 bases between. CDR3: CSARRERDNEQFF. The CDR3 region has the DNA TGCAGTGCTAGACGGGAGCGGGACAATGAGCAGTTCTTC.

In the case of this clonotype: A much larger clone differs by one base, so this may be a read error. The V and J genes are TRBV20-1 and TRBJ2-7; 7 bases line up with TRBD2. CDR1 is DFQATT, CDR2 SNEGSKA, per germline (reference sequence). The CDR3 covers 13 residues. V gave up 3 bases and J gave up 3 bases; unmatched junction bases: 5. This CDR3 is CSARPSGLYEQYF. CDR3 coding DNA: TGCAGTGCTAGGCCTAGCGGCCTCTACGAGCAGTACTTC.

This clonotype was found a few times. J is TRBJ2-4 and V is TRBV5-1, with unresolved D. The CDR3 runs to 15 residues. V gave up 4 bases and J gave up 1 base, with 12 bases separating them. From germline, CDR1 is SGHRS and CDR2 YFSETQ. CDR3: CASSRPDGAKNIQYF. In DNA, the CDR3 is TGCGCCAGCAGCCGCCCCGACGGGGCCAAAAACATTCAGTACTTC.